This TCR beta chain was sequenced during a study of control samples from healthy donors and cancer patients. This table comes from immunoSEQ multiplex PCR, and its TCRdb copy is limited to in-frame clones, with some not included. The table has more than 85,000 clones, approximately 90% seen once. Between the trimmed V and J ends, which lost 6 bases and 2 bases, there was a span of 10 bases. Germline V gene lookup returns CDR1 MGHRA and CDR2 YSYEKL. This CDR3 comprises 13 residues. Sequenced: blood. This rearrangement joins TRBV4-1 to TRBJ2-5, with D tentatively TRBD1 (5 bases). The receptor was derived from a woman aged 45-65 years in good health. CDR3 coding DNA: TGCGCCAGCAGACCCACAGGACAAGAGACCCAGTACTTC. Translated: CASRPTGQETQYF.